This TCR beta chain was profiled in a study of T cell repertoires in aging, cancer and after chemotherapy. Study context: The whole study produced a dataset of some 10 million TCR reads. General observations from the study: Untreated cancer patients had significantly lower blood TCR diversity than age-matched healthy donors.

Rearranged V-D-J TRB sequences were amplified with a mixed TRB-A/B primer pool. TCRdb reanalysed the multiplex PCR reads using MiXCR and keeps one entry per CDR3 protein. Among roughly 6,200 distinct CDR3 sequences listed, 25% to 30% were seen once. TCR beta rearrangements were amplified from peripheral blood genomic DNA. This clonotype is medium-sized. Antigen unknown. This CDR3 has 14 residues. V lost 3 bases, J lost 3 bases, and 1 base stayed unmatched. This chain joins TRBV12-3 or TRBV12-4 and TRBJ1-5, with 8 bases matching TRBD1. The sample consisted of blood. This clonotype was obtained from a human donor in good health. The CDR3 region has the DNA TGTGCCAGCAGTTTGGGACAGGTCAATCAGCCCCAGCATTTT. It yields the protein CASSLGQVNQPQHF.